These 2 T cell receptor beta chains originate from one sample sequenced in a study of blood T cell repertoires in COVID-19. Profiling relied on immunoSEQ multiplex PCR, and the TCRdb table lists in-frame clones only, not all of them. The table lists roughly 250,000 clones, about 89% of them singletons. The source material was peripheral blood. These receptors all come from a man aged 25 to 40 with acute or convalescent COVID-19.

V gene TRBV28 combines with J gene TRBJ1-1, with 7 bases lining up with TRBD1. Trimming cost V 6 bases and J 0 bases; bases outside gene matches: 10. In germline, CDR1 is MDHEN, CDR2 SYDVKM. The CDR3 has 16 amino acids. The CDR3 coding sequence is TGTGCCAGCAGACGACAGGGCTTCAACTTGAACACTGAAGCTTTCTTT. It translates to CASRRQGFNLNTEAFF. Based on the CDR3 plus reference TRBV28 and TRBJ1-1, the full variable domain is DVKVTQSSRYLVKRTGEKVFLECVQDMDHENMFWYRQDPGLGLRLIYFSYDVKMKEKGDIPEGYSVSREKKERFSLILESASTNQTSMYLCASRRQGFNLNTEAFFGQGTRLTVV.

This chain links TRBV7-2 with TRBJ2-5; 7 bases are shared with TRBD1. There are 15 residues in the CDR3. Germline trimming cut 7 bases from V and 5 bases from J; bases unmatched to any gene: 13. In germline, CDR1 is SGHTA, CDR2 FQGNSA. The CDR3 is CASMNRGRSWETQYF. CDR3 bases: TGTGCCAGCATGAACAGGGGAAGGAGCTGGGAGACCCAGTACTTC.